This T cell receptor (beta chain) was sequenced for a study of cytomegalovirus exposure and HLA in healthy donors. About the study: An earlier analysis identified more than 90 million unique TCR beta sequences in some 170 million T cells. Of roughly 400 genotyped donors, roughly 81% clustered with self-reported Caucasian donors.

PCR involved 60 Vbeta and 13 Jbeta primers. This table comes from immunoSEQ multiplex PCR, and its TCRdb copy is limited to in-frame clones, with some not included. Among around 91,000 clones listed, under 65% were seen once. V was clipped by 3 bases and J by 6 bases, with 11 bases between them. Germline V gives CDR1 MDHEN, CDR2 SYDVKM. The CDR3 contains 14 residues. General observations from the study: CMV serostatus was the sole immune exposure information available.

On this clone: Its matching antigen is unknown.

The chain couples TRBV28 to TRBJ2-2; a weak D match, TRBD2 (6 bases). The sequencing sample was made of PBMCs. The TCR originated in a man between 60 and 70 years old in good health and CMV-seronegative. This chain's CDR3 is CASSLTSLAGELFF. The CDR3 DNA reads as TGTGCCAGCAGTTTGACTAGTCTGGCCGGGGAGCTGTTTTTT. Full variable domain (missing parts from reference TRBV28 and TRBJ2-2): DVKVTQSSRYLVKRTGEKVFLECVQDMDHENMFWYRQDPGLGLRLIYFSYDVKMKEKGDIPEGYSVSREKKERFSLILESASTNQTSMYLCASSLTSLAGELFFGEGSRLTVL.